This T cell receptor beta chain was retrieved from a study of vaccination effects on CD4 cells after COVID-19. Study findings and constraints: Few convalescent patients, and no early post-infection timepoints, were available to the study.

Before sequencing, viral peptide pools were used by the ViraFEST assay to expand antigen-specific CD4+ T cells. A roughly 10-day culture period preceded the isolation of CD4+ T cells. SARS-CoV-2 infection was confirmed by PCR in the person between March and December 2020. Days 3 and 7 were when half the medium was replaced with IL-2 medium. The table came from immunoSEQ multiplex PCR; TCRdb's copy has only in-frame clones and leaves some out. The data contain fewer than 25,000 clones, more than 70% of them singletons. Notes on this clone: The antigen remains unidentified.

The CDR3 has 15 residues. Trimming took 5 bases from V and 1 from J; bases not matched to a gene: 7. Germline V gene sequence: CDR1 SGHKS, CDR2 YYEKEE (reference sequence). Sample: CD4+ T cells from PBMCs cultured with SARS-CoV-2 spike peptides, taken before COVID-19 vaccination. This TCR was recovered from a human donor who had a prior SARS-CoV-2 infection. This sequence joins TRBV5-5 and TRBJ2-5, with 8 bases that match TRBD1. The CDR3 region has the DNA TGTGCCAGCAGTCCCGGGACAGGCCGCCAAGAGACCCAGTACTTC. Its translation is CASSPGTGRQETQYF.